The clone carrying this TCR beta chain was counted many times. The antigen remains unidentified. This specimen belongs to a study of T cell repertoires in cytomegalovirus infection. CDR1 is LNHDA and CDR2 is SQIVND in the germline V gene (reference sequence). The junction had 4 bases not matched to a gene; V was cut back by 5 bases and J by 4 bases. The CDR3 sequence is 13 residues long. TCRdb re-called the reads through MiXCR, storing one row per CDR3 protein. The sample gives about 310,000 distinct CDR3 sequences, roughly 25% of which show up once; roughly 15% is in the top ten. The sequence was collected from a human donor in good health (CMV status not recorded). Some clones in this sample may be carry-over from other donors' samples. The genes are TRBV19 and TRBJ1-2; the match to TRBD1 covers 7 bases. The sample consisted of cultured PBMCs, taken from culture after CMV antigen stimulation. The DNA for the CDR3 is TGTGCCAGTAGTTCAGGGACAGCCTATGGCTACACCTTC. Its translation is CASSSGTAYGYTF.